This T cell receptor (beta chain) was captured by sequencing in a study of T cell responses to AZD1222 COVID-19 vaccine. Overall study results and limits: It was only after the peak T cell response that any repertoires were sampled. Mostly white British, mostly female donors; authors suggested clonal diversity may be underestimated.

As regards this clone: What it binds is unknown.

This table comes from immunoSEQ multiplex PCR, and its TCRdb copy is limited to in-frame clones, with some not included. The sample contains about 170,000 clones, just over 90% of which appear only once. With V trimmed by 4 bases and J by 8 bases, 6 bases remained unmatched. This CDR3 comprises 14 residues. Per the germline V gene, CDR1 is LGHDT and CDR2 is YNNKEL (reference sequence). This sample comprised peripheral blood, obtained on day 0 of AZD1222 vaccination. The sequence derives from an adult in good health. The V and J genes are TRBV3-1 (or the pseudogene TRBV3-2) and TRBJ1-4; 8 bases fit TRBD1. CDR3 coding DNA: TGTGCCAGCAGCCCAACTGGACAGGGCGAAAAACTGTTTTTT. Translating it yields CASSPTGQGEKLFF.